These 22 T cell receptor beta chains were sequenced from one sample in a study of cytomegalovirus exposure and HLA in healthy donors. Both 60 Vbeta primers and 13 Jbeta primers went into the PCR. Some clones are missing from TCRdb's copy, which holds only in-frame ones; the method was immunoSEQ multiplex PCR. Here the sample spans about 130,000 clones, 74% being singletons. What was sequenced was PBMCs. The receptor set was obtained from a woman aged 45-60 years in good health and CMV-seropositive.

The V gene is TRBV6-5, the J gene TRBJ2-7, with 8 bases fitting TRBD1. In germline, CDR1 is MNHEY, CDR2 SVGAGI. This CDR3 contains 14 residues. V trimming: 5 bases; J trimming: 2 bases; junction bases outside the gene matches: 5. The CDR3, as DNA: TGTGCCAGCAGTGGGACAGGCGGTACCTACGAGCAGTACTTC. It is translated as CASSGTGGTYEQYF.

The V gene is TRBV7-9, the J gene TRBJ1-5; 7 nucleotides agree with TRBD1. Germline CDR1 SEHNR, CDR2 FQNEAQ (reference sequence). The CDR3 runs to 15 residues. J gave up 2 bases and V 5 bases, and 6 bases lay outside the gene matches. The CDR3 DNA sequence: TGTGCCAGCAGCACATACAGGGGAGGCAATCAGCCCCAGCATTTT. This encodes CASSTYRGGNQPQHF.

This clone was picked up a small number of times. The same CDR3 can be traced to other DNA sequences in this sample. The chain combines TRBV19 with TRBJ1-1, with D possibly matching TRBD1 (6 bases). Between the trimmed V and J ends, which lost 4 bases and 5 bases, there was a span of 14 bases. The germline V gene has CDR1 LNHDA and CDR2 SQIVND (reference sequence). The CDR3 has 14 amino acids. The CDR3 here is CASSKAGARTEAFF. In nucleotides, the CDR3 is TGTGCCAGTAGTAAAGCGGGGGCGAGAACTGAAGCTTTCTTT.

The J gene is TRBJ2-7, the V gene TRBV5-4, with 7 bases lining up with TRBD1. V trimming: 6 bases; J trimming: 1 base; junction bases outside the gene matches: 7. The germline V gene has CDR1 SGHNT and CDR2 YYREEE (reference sequence). This CDR3 is built from 14 residues. CDR3 loop: CASKSTGDSYEQYF. The CDR3 DNA reads TGTGCCAGCAAGAGTACAGGGGATTCCTACGAGCAGTACTTC.

In the case of this clone: The junction departs from germline at one end; a sequencing error may be responsible. The rearrangement joins TRBV7-7 to TRBJ2-5, with TRBD2 matching over 12 bases. This CDR3 has 15 amino acids. CDR1 is SSHAT, CDR2 FNYEAQ, per germline (reference sequence). CDR3 DNA sequence: TGTGCTAGCAGCCCCCGGACTAGCGGGGAACAGACCCAGTACTTC. It codes for CASSPRTSGEQTQYF.

The genes are TRBV19 and TRBJ2-4; weak D call: TRBD1 (5 bases). CDR3 length: 15 amino acids. V dropped 5 bases and J dropped 0 bases, with 11 bases sitting between them. The germline V gene encodes CDR1 LNHDA and CDR2 SQIVND (reference sequence). CDR3 in DNA: TGTGCCAGTAGTCAGACAGCCCTAGCCAAAAACATTCAGTACTTC. Translated: CASSQTALAKNIQYF.

This clone has more than one count but fewer than ten. The J gene is TRBJ2-1, the V gene TRBV13, with TRBD2 matching 9 bases. Germline loops: CDR1 PRHDT, CDR2 FYEKMQ (reference sequence). V dropped 4 bases and J dropped 7; count of bases not matched to a gene: 14. CDR3 length: 17 amino acids. Written as DNA, the CDR3 is TGTGCCAGCAGCTGGGGGCGGGGGCGGGGGGGCGTAAATGAGCAGTTCTTC. The encoded protein is CASSWGRGRGGVNEQFF.

The V gene is TRBV7-9, the J gene TRBJ2-4; 9 bases line up with TRBD1. With 8 bases clipped from V and 5 bases from J, the junction kept 4 bases outside the gene matches. This CDR3 is built from 13 residues. The germline CDR1 and CDR2 sequences are SEHNR and FQNEAQ (reference sequence). CDR3 nucleotides: TGTGCCAGCCTCTGGACAGGGGAAAACATTCAGTACTTC. It encodes CASLWTGENIQYF.

The chain employs TRBV5-5 and TRBJ2-7, with D possibly matching TRBD2 (7 bases). Trimming cost V 4 bases and J 1 base, with 15 bases left between them. The CDR3 runs to 15 residues. Germline V gene sequence: CDR1 SGHKS, CDR2 YYEKEE (reference sequence). Here the CDR3 DNA reads TGTGCCAGCAGCCCCAGACGGGGGGCTTCCTACGAGCAGTACTTC. It encodes CASSPRRGASYEQYF.

This chain connects TRBV21-1 to TRBJ2-3; TRBD1, the table's D call, lacks a check against the DNA. TRBV21-1 is described as a pseudogene. The CDR3 contains 18 residues. The CDR3 spells CASKSRDRVYLRTDTQYF. CDR3 coding DNA: TGTGCCAGCAAAAGCCGGGACAGGGTTTACCTTCGCACAGATACGCAGTATTTT.

This sequence joins TRBV13 and TRBJ2-3, with D unclear. Germline CDR1 reads PRHDT; CDR2 reads FYEKMQ (reference sequence). The CDR3 is made up of 15 amino acids. Trimming removed 0 bases at V and 2 bases at J, with 9 bases between. The CDR3 nucleotides read TGTGCCAGCAGCTTAGGCGGCCGGGTCACAGATACGCAGTATTTT. Translating gives CASSLGGRVTDTQYF.

This clone was detected a few times. The chain carries TRBV30 and TRBJ2-5, with TRBD1 matching 8 bases. TRBJ2-7 matches the DNA end more closely, so the J call is doubtful. Per germline, CDR1 GTSNPN and CDR2 SVGIG (reference sequence). CDR3 size: 13 residues. The CDR3 DNA reads as TGTGCCTGGAGTGTTACAGGGGGGTCCGAGCAGTACTTC. This codes for CAWSVTGGSEQYF.

V is TRBV30 and J is TRBJ1-2, with D uncertain. The CDR3 length is 14 residues. The V end lost 1 base, the J end lost 7 bases, and 16 bases lay between the germline ends. Germline V gives CDR1 GTSNPN, CDR2 SVGIG (reference sequence). CDR3 loop: CAWSGVLSLPGYTF. Here the CDR3 DNA reads TGTGCCTGGAGTGGCGTCCTCTCTCTGCCTGGCTACACCTTC.

The chain uses TRBV7-9 and TRBJ1-2, with 7 bases aligning to TRBD1. The germline V gene has CDR1 SEHNR and CDR2 FQNEAQ (reference sequence). V shed 5 bases, J shed 4 bases, and the junction held 4 bases outside the gene matches. There are 13 residues in the CDR3. The CDR3 protein is CASSHEGAYGYTF. CDR3 DNA sequence: TGTGCCAGCAGCCATGAGGGGGCCTATGGCTACACCTTC.

V usage is TRBV30 and J usage is TRBJ1-4; D may be TRBD1 (5 bases). This CDR3 has 13 amino acids. The germline V gene encodes CDR1 GTSNPN and CDR2 SVGIG (reference sequence). The V gene lost 4 bases and the J gene lost 5 bases, with 11 bases spanning the gap. This CDR3 reads CAWNGALNEKLFF. CDR3 nucleotides: TGTGCCTGGAATGGGGCCTTAAATGAAAAACTGTTTTTT.

The chain links TRBV10-3 to TRBJ2-3; tentatively, D is TRBD2 (6 bases). The CDR3 extends over 16 amino acids. Germline V gene data show CDR1 as ENHRY and CDR2 as SYGVKD. The V end was cut by 6 bases, the J end by 0 bases, with 16 bases between. CDR3 loop: CAIRGGRGGSTDTQYF. DNA for the CDR3: TGTGCCATCAGGGGAGGCCGGGGCGGGAGCACAGATACGCAGTATTTT.

This chain uses TRBV27 with TRBJ2-5, with TRBD1 matching over 9 bases. Germline-derived CDR1 and CDR2 are MNHEY and SMNVEV (reference sequence). The CDR3 runs to 14 residues. Unmatched junction bases numbered 7, after V lost 6 bases and J lost 5 bases. CDR3 sequence (DNA): TGTGCCAGCAGGACAGGGGGGTCGCGGGAGACCCAGTACTTC. Translated: CASRTGGSRETQYF.

The rearrangement uses TRBV18 and TRBJ1-1; TRBD1 is a possible D gene (5 bases). Trimming took 6 bases from V and 4 from J, leaving 12 bases between them. Germline V lookup: CDR1 KGHSH, CDR2 LQKENI. The CDR3 runs 13 residues. The CDR3 DNA sequence: TGTGCCAGCTCGCTAGACAGAATCACTGAAGCTTTCTTT. It codes for CASSLDRITEAFF.

CDR3 residues: CASSLGTGLDQAFF. The DNA for the CDR3 is TGTGCCAGCAGCTTGGGGACAGGGCTGGATCAAGCTTTCTTT. This sequence joins TRBV5-5 and TRBJ1-1, with 8 bases aligning to TRBD1. The germline V gene encodes CDR1 SGHKS and CDR2 YYEKEE (reference sequence). CDR3 length: 14 residues. V was clipped by 0 bases and J by 9 bases; unmatched bases: 7.

The DNA of the CDR3 is TGTGCCATCAGTGACCGAGCGGGGCGTACCTACGAGCAGTACTTC. Translation gives CAISDRAGRTYEQYF. The chain combines TRBV10-3 with TRBJ2-7, with TRBD2 identical over 7 bases. Germline CDR1 reads ENHRY; CDR2 reads SYGVKD. J lost 2 bases, V lost 3 bases, and 7 bases had no gene match. The CDR3 covers 15 residues.

The CDR3 DNA sequence: TGTGCCAGCAGCTTAGATGCGACACCTTATAGCAATCAGCCCCAGCATTTT. It encodes CASSLDATPYSNQPQHF. V and J are TRBV11-3 and TRBJ1-5; no clear D gene. Trimming removed 0 bases from V and 0 bases from J, with 12 bases in between. Germline assignment: CDR1 SGHNT and CDR2 YENEEA. The CDR3 has 17 amino acids.

This clone appeared a few times. This rearrangement joins TRBV19 to TRBJ1-6; 10 bases are shared with TRBD1. The germline gives CDR1 LNHDA, CDR2 SQIVND (reference sequence). Trimming removed 6 bases from V and 10 bases from J; junction bases left unmatched: 12. The CDR3 is 16 residues long. CDR3 coding DNA: TGTGCCAGTAGCCCACCTCCGGGACAGGGGAGATCACCCCTCCACTTT. Amino acid sequence: CASSPPPGQGRSPLHF. The full variable domain, rest sourced from reference TRBV19 and TRBJ1-6, is DGGITQSPKYLFRKEGQNVTLSCEQNLNHDAMYWYRQDPGQGLRLIYYSQIVNDFQKGDIAEGYSVSREKKESFPLTVTSAQKNPTAFYLCASSPPPGQGRSPLHFGNGTRLTVT.